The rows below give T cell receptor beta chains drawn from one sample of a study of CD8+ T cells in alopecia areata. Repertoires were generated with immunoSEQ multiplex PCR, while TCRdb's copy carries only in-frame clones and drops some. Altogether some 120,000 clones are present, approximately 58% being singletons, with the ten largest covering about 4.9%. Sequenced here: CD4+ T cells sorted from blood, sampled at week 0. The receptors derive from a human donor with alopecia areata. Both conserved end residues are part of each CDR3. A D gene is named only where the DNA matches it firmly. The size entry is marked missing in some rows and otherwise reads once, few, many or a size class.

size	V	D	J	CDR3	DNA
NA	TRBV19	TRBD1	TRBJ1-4	CASRTGPGEKLFF	TGTGCCAGTAGGACAGGGCCAGGCGAAAAACTGTTTTTT
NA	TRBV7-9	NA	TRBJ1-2	CASSSQGYGYTF	TGTGCCAGCAGCTCACAGGGATATGGCTACACCTTC
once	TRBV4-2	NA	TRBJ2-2	CASSQDASPQPGELFF	TGTGCCAGCAGCCAAGATGCTAGCCCCCAACCCGGGGAGCTGTTTTTT
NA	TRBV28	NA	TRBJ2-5	CASSYRQEETQYF	TGTGCCAGCAGTTATCGACAGGAAGAGACCCAGTACTTC
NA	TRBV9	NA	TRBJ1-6	CASSGGQHNSPLHF	TGTGCCAGCAGCGGGGGCCAGCATAATTCACCCCTCCACTTT
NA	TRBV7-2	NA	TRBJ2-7	CASSLNSLGTGSYEQYF	TGTGCCAGCAGCTTAAATAGTTTAGGGACTGGTTCCTACGAGCAGTACTTC
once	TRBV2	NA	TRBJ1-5	CASSADNNQPQHF	TGTGCCAGCAGTGCGGACAACAATCAGCCCCAGCATTTT
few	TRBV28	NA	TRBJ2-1	CASSKANEQFF	TGTGCCAGCAGTAAAGCCAATGAGCAGTTCTTC
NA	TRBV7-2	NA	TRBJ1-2	CASSLGPDYGYTF	TGTGCCAGCAGCTTAGGACCGGACTATGGCTACACCTTC
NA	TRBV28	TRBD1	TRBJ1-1	CASSLDREEAFF	TGTGCCAGCAGTTTAGACAGGGAAGAAGCTTTCTTT
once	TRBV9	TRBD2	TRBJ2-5	CASSVGLAGATGETQYF	TGTGCCAGCAGCGTCGGCCTAGCGGGGGCCACGGGGGAGACCCAGTACTTC
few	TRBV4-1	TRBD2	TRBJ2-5	CASSGAGKQETQYF	TGCGCCAGCAGTGGAGCGGGGAAACAAGAGACCCAGTACTTC
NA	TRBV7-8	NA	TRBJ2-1	CASSGSIVEGLEQFF	TGTGCCAGCAGCGGCTCAATAGTTGAGGGCTTGGAGCAGTTCTTC
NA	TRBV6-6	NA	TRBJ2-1	CASSYPRGAPGEQFF	TGTGCCAGCAGTTATCCCCGGGGGGCCCCCGGTGAGCAGTTCTTC